This is a list of T cell receptor beta chains from one sample in a study of cytomegalovirus exposure and HLA in healthy donors. This table comes from immunoSEQ multiplex PCR, and its TCRdb copy is limited to in-frame clones, with some not included. The table lists 100,000 to 150,000 clones, around 80% of them singletons. The sequencing sample was made of PBMCs. The receptors shown here come from a man aged 30 to 39 in good health and CMV-seropositive. Both conserved end residues are part of each CDR3. The D gene is left open where the match is weak. Clone size is not always given. Where it is, it says once, few, many or a class for expanded clones.

d_gene,v_gene,len,j_gene,abundance,CDR3nt,CDR3aa
TRBD2,TRBV15,17,TRBJ2-7,few,TGTGCCACCAGCAGAGATCTGGCTAGCGGGGGACTTGGCGAGCAGTACTTC,CATSRDLASGGLGEQYF
TRBD2,TRBV4-2,17,TRBJ2-1,NA,TGTGCCAGCAGCCAAGGCCCCGGGACTAGCGTATCGTATGAGCAGTTCTTC,CASSQGPGTSVSYEQFF
NA,TRBV5-1,13,TRBJ2-7,NA,TGCGCCAGCAGCTTGGCTATCGGCGGCGAGCAGTACTTC,CASSLAIGGEQYF
NA,TRBV30,13,TRBJ1-3,once,TGTGCCTGGAGTGTTGGGGGGGAAAACACCATATATTTT,CAWSVGGENTIYF
NA,TRBV29-1,11,TRBJ2-1,NA,TGCAGCGTATACAGATACAATGAGCAGTTCTTC,CSVYRYNEQFF
TRBD1,TRBV6-1,15,TRBJ1-1,NA,TGTGCCAGCAATAACGAGGGGGCAGGGAGCACTGAAGCTTTCTTT,CASNNEGAGSTEAFF
TRBD2,TRBV19,18,TRBJ2-7,NA,TGTGCCAGCTCGACCCACGGCCTAGCGGGAGGGGGGTCTTGGGAGCAGTACTTC,CASSTHGLAGGGSWEQYF
TRBD1,TRBV28,16,TRBJ2-7,few,TGTGCCAGCAGTTTAGCTGGGACAGACGGACACTACGAGCAGTACTTC,CASSLAGTDGHYEQYF
NA,TRBV7-8,15,TRBJ1-5,NA,TGTGCCAGCAGCCGGAGCGAGGCCGGTAATCAGCCCCAGCATTTT,CASSRSEAGNQPQHF
TRBD1,TRBV9,15,TRBJ2-7,NA,TGTGCCAGCAGCGAGGCGGGACAGGGGGTGTACGAGCAGTACTTC,CASSEAGQGVYEQYF
TRBD1,TRBV10-3,13,TRBJ2-5,NA,TGTGCCGCCCAGGGACAGGGGCAAGAGACCCAGTACTTC,CAAQGQGQETQYF
TRBD1,TRBV28,13,TRBJ1-1,NA,TGTGCCAGTATGACAGGGGGCATAACTGAAGCTTTCTTT,CASMTGGITEAFF
NA,TRBV2,15,TRBJ1-1,NA,TGTGCCAGCAGTGAGAACCAGGCCCCGAACACTGAAGCTTTCTTT,CASSENQAPNTEAFF
NA,TRBV4-2,13,TRBJ2-1,NA,TGTGCCAGCAGCCAACGCTCCTACAATGAGCAGTTCTTC,CASSQRSYNEQFF
NA,TRBV10-2,11,TRBJ2-7,NA,TGCGCCAGCAGCCCCGGGTACGAGCAGTACTTC,CASSPGYEQYF
TRBD1,TRBV2,16,TRBJ1-5,NA,TGTGCCAGCAGGGCTGGACAGGGTCTTAGCAATCAGCCCCAGCATTTT,CASRAGQGLSNQPQHF
TRBD2,TRBV5-1,18,TRBJ2-3,NA,TGCGCCAGCAGCCCGACTAGTGGCGGGGGGGATACGGGCGATACGCAGTATTTT,CASSPTSGGGDTGDTQYF
NA,TRBV30,18,TRBJ2-1,NA,TGTGCCTGGGGAGGAGGGACGGTCACCCCCGGGTCCTACAATGAGCAGTTCTTC,CAWGGGTVTPGSYNEQFF
TRBD2,TRBV27,17,TRBJ2-3,NA,TGTGCCAGCAGTTTACTTTTGGCTAGCGGGGCCAGGGATACGCAGTATTTT,CASSLLLASGARDTQYF
NA,TRBV5-8,13,TRBJ2-1,NA,TGTGCCAGCAGCTTGTATGCGGGGAATGAGCAGTTCTTC,CASSLYAGNEQFF
TRBD2,TRBV6-6,15,TRBJ2-5,once,TGTGCCAGCAGCCCCCCCGGGAGGGCCGGAGAGACCCAGTACTTC,CASSPPGRAGETQYF
TRBD2,TRBV7-2,16,TRBJ2-7,NA,TGTGCCAGCAGCCCGGGTGGACTAGCGAGATCCTACGAGCAGTACTTC,CASSPGGLARSYEQYF
TRBD2,TRBV9,16,TRBJ2-7,NA,TGTGCCAGCAGCGTAGGGGCTAGCGGGACCAGGAACGAGCAGTACTTC,CASSVGASGTRNEQYF
TRBD2,TRBV10-3,16,TRBJ2-5,NA,TGTGCCATCAGCTTCCGGCTAGCGGGAGAGGGTGAGACCCAGTACTTC,CAISFRLAGEGETQYF